The clone carrying this T cell receptor beta chain has more than one count but fewer than ten. Its antigen is currently unknown. The isolated RNA, all of it, was reverse transcribed, so expressed TCRB transcripts were what got sequenced. Sequencing was performed with immunoSEQ multiplex PCR; in TCRdb, only in-frame clones are kept and a portion is missing. The data contain around 430,000 clones, over 25% of them singletons. The sample belongs to a study of beta chain features in type 1 diabetes. Study-wide points: Because the template was cDNA, high-expressing cells might be over-represented. Healthy donors had naive, central memory and Treg TCRB repertoires that appeared less similar than those seen among patients.

V was cut by 0 bases and J by 5 bases, with 2 bases left in between. This CDR3 region has 12 residues. Germline V gene lookup returns CDR1 SNHLY and CDR2 FYNNEI. The J gene is TRBJ2-4, the V gene TRBV2; D unclear. Sequences were obtained from naive CD4+ T cells from blood. The TCR sequence derives from a man aged 18-30 years in good health. For the CDR3, the DNA is TGTGCCAGCAGTGAAGCTGAAAACATTCAGTACTTC. Protein sequence: CASSEAENIQYF.